This section outlines one T cell receptor beta chain sequence together with its context. As originally analysed: Amplifying reference gene primers gave estimates of nucleated cell counts. TCRdb keeps only in-frame clones here, not all; method: immunoSEQ multiplex PCR. V, J and clone size are taken as reported in that table, and D and trimming were inferred from the DNA itself. The sample lists about 70,000 clones, approximately 86% occurring once. Per the germline V gene, CDR1 is GTSNPN and CDR2 is SVGIG (reference sequence). The CDR3 has 13 amino acids. The V and J ends lost 5 bases and 4 bases, in that order; junction bases with no gene match: 5. The data stem from a study of blood T cell repertoires in COVID-19. Study details: Some COVID-19 samples were acute and others convalescent; all came from the United States, Italy and Spain. Sources were T cells, B-cell-depleted T cells, or PBMCs; the material itself was cDNA or gDNA.

The chain joins TRBV30 to TRBJ1-2, with 9 bases matching TRBD1. Material for sequencing was peripheral blood. This clonotype was sampled from a human donor in a cohort sampled during active COVID-19. This CDR3 is CAWGGQGGYGYTF. CDR3 sequence (DNA): TGTGCCTGGGGGGGACAGGGCGGCTATGGCTACACCTTC.